The sequence of this T cell receptor (beta chain) was determined in a study of immune characterization of retroperitoneal liposarcoma. The germline V gene encodes CDR1 MNHGY and CDR2 SAAAGT. CDR3 length: 17 amino acids. In TCRdb, the PCR reads were re-called with MiXCR into one record per CDR3 protein. The data hold about 7,600 distinct CDR3 sequences, with just over 40% observed a single time. This receptor was obtained from a male donor with retroperitoneal liposarcoma. The V and J genes are TRBV6-8 and TRBJ2-1, with 8 bases that match TRBD2. Judging by the DNA end, TRBJ2-7 fits better; the J call may be wrong. The specimen sequenced was tumor tissue. CDR3 nucleotide sequence: TGTGCCAGCAGTTACTCCCCTCCGCGGGGGGTCTACAATGAGCAGTACTTC. Residues: CASSYSPPRGVYNEQYF.